Shown below are 27 T cell receptor beta chains from a single sample sequenced in a study of blood T cell repertoires in COVID-19. The table came from immunoSEQ multiplex PCR; TCRdb's copy has only in-frame clones and leaves some out. The table includes 30,000 to 40,000 clones, approximately 87% detected once. Sequencing was done on a sample of peripheral blood. These TCRs come from an elderly man with active COVID-19.

Here the CDR3 DNA reads TGTGCCAGTAGTCGTCCTAGCGGGAGTAGGCACGAGCAGTACTTC. Translating gives CASSRPSGSRHEQYF. The genes are TRBV19 and TRBJ2-7; 10 nucleotides align to TRBD2. V shed 5 bases and J 5 bases; nucleotides not matched to a gene: 9. In germline, CDR1 is LNHDA, CDR2 SQIVND (reference sequence). The CDR3 length is 15 residues. Full variable domain (missing parts from reference TRBV19 and TRBJ2-7): DGGITQSPKYLFRKEGQNVTLSCEQNLNHDAMYWYRQDPGQGLRLIYYSQIVNDFQKGDIAEGYSVSREKKESFPLTVTSAQKNPTAFYLCASSRPSGSRHEQYFGPGTRLTVT.

The chain recombines TRBV4-1 with TRBJ2-3; possible D gene TRBD2, 5 bases. CDR1 MGHRA and CDR2 YSYEKL come from the germline V gene. The V gene lost 4 bases and the J gene lost 0 bases, with 14 bases spanning the gap. There are 16 residues in the CDR3. CDR3 DNA sequence: TGCGCCAGCAGCCGACTATCTTACGGGAGCACAGATACGCAGTATTTT. Amino acids: CASSRLSYGSTDTQYF.

The chain carries TRBV10-2 and TRBJ2-7, with D unresolved. CDR3 length: 14 residues. Germline V gene data show CDR1 as WSHSY and CDR2 as SAAADI. V was clipped by 1 base and J by 3 bases, with 10 bases between them. The CDR3 protein is CASSELPSSYEQYF. CDR3 bases: TGCGCCAGCAGTGAGTTGCCCTCGAGCTACGAGCAGTACTTC.

The rearrangement uses TRBV28 and TRBJ2-7; 10 positions match TRBD1. J was trimmed by 3 bases and V by 7 bases; bases with no gene match: 9. Germline CDR1 and CDR2: MDHEN and SYDVKM. The CDR3 totals 15 residues. CDR3 region: CASTSFRTGGYEQYF. For the CDR3, the DNA is TGTGCCAGCACCTCTTTTAGGACAGGGGGCTACGAGCAGTACTTC.

This chain connects TRBV27 to TRBJ1-6, with 7 bases matching TRBD1. CDR3 length: 13 residues. The V segment lost 4 bases and the J segment 10 bases; nucleotides outside the gene matches: 4. The germline gives CDR1 MNHEY, CDR2 SMNVEV (reference sequence). CDR3 in amino acids: CASSSQQGSPLHF. The CDR3 DNA is TGTGCCAGCAGTTCTCAACAGGGGTCACCCCTCCACTTT.

The genes are TRBV4-1 and TRBJ2-6; 7 bases line up with TRBD1. The V gene end was trimmed by 4 bases and the J gene end by 4 bases; junction bases not matched to a gene: 7. Germline V CDR1 and CDR2: MGHRA, YSYEKL. This CDR3 has 16 amino acids. CDR3 in amino acids: CASSLTGRTGANVLTF. The CDR3 bases are TGCGCCAGCAGCCTGACAGGGAGAACGGGGGCCAACGTCCTGACTTTC.

The chain is built from TRBV7-9 and TRBJ1-3; 7 bases map to TRBD1. The CDR3 has 15 residues. Losses at the gene ends were 5 bases for V and 2 bases for J; bases not matched to a gene: 6. Germline V CDR1 and CDR2: SEHNR, FQNEAQ (reference sequence). The CDR3 is CASSIRQGPGNTIYF. CDR3 sequence (DNA): TGTGCCAGCAGCATAAGACAGGGCCCTGGAAACACCATATATTTT.

The chain employs TRBV20-1 and TRBJ1-1; a possible D gene is TRBD1 (5 bases). Germline V gene lookup returns CDR1 DFQATT and CDR2 SNEGSKA (reference sequence). This CDR3 is built from 11 residues. The CDR3 coding sequence is TGCAGCTTCGGGACTCCTTCTGGTGCTTTCTTT. Its protein product is CSFGTPSGAFF.

V usage is TRBV29-1 and J usage is TRBJ2-5, with D tentatively TRBD1 (6 bases). The CDR3 is made up of 14 amino acids. Germline-derived CDR1 and CDR2 are SQVTM and ANQGSEA. Between the trimmed V and J ends, which lost 6 bases and 2 bases, there was a span of 16 bases. The CDR3 coding sequence is TGCAGCGTCGGAACCGGGACATATCAAGAGACCCAGTACTTC. It yields the protein CSVGTGTYQETQYF.

The J gene is TRBJ2-5, the V gene TRBV5-1, with TRBD2 as a possible D gene (6 bases). The germline gives CDR1 SGHRS, CDR2 YFSETQ. The germline V and J ends were trimmed by 1 base and 5 bases, with 12 bases remaining between them. The CDR3 loop spans 14 amino acids. The CDR3 here is CASSLSGSGETQYF. CDR3 nucleotide sequence: TGCGCCAGCAGCTTGTCCGGGAGCGGGGAGACCCAGTACTTC.

The gene calls are TRBV5-1 and TRBJ2-7; possible D gene TRBD2, 5 bases. The CDR3 is made up of 15 amino acids. The germline V gene encodes CDR1 SGHRS and CDR2 YFSETQ. V lost 3 bases to trimming and J lost 3 bases, with 16 bases between them. CDR3 protein: CASSSSVERVYEQYF. The CDR3 DNA reads as TGCGCCAGCAGCTCTTCCGTGGAGAGGGTCTACGAGCAGTACTTC.

The CDR3 protein is CASSQVQANYGYTF. CDR3 in DNA: TGCGCCAGCAGCCAAGTGCAGGCCAACTATGGCTACACCTTC. This chain joins TRBV4-3 and TRBJ1-2; D uncertain. Germline CDR1 reads LGHNA; CDR2 reads YSLEER. V lost 1 base, J lost 2 bases, and 8 bases lay in between. CDR3 size: 14 residues.

The chain links TRBV7-6 to TRBJ2-2; perhaps TRBD2 as D (6 bases). Germline CDR1 SGHVS, CDR2 FNYEAQ. The CDR3 extends over 14 amino acids. Trimming took off 4 bases at V and 5 bases at J, with 11 bases between the two ends. In DNA form, the CDR3 reads TGTGCCAGCAGCTCGATGAGCGGGACCGGGGAGCTGTTTTTT. Translated, it gives CASSSMSGTGELFF.

This chain connects TRBV29-1 to TRBJ2-5; the match to TRBD1 covers 9 bases. The J segment lost 5 bases and the V segment lost 2 bases, leaving 12 bases of the junction unmatched. There are 16 residues in the CDR3. Germline V gives CDR1 SQVTM, CDR2 ANQGSEA. The CDR3 loop reads CSVEKGGTGGAETQYF. DNA for the CDR3: TGCAGCGTTGAAAAGGGGGGTACAGGGGGCGCGGAGACCCAGTACTTC.

J is TRBJ1-4 and V is TRBV28, with a possible D match to TRBD1 (5 bases). Germline loops: CDR1 MDHEN, CDR2 SYDVKM. The CDR3 is 12 residues long. Trimming took off 8 bases at V and 4 bases at J, with 8 bases between the two ends. CDR3 residues: CASGGNNEKLFF. The CDR3 DNA reads as TGTGCCAGCGGGGGGAATAATGAAAAACTGTTTTTT.

The J gene is TRBJ2-1, the V gene TRBV4-1; D possibly corresponds to TRBD2 (6 bases). V lost 2 bases to trimming and J lost 10 bases, with 18 bases between them. Germline-derived CDR1 and CDR2 are MGHRA and YSYEKL. The length of the CDR3 is 15 residues. The CDR3 bases are TGCGCCAGCAGCCAATTTAGCGGCAGAACGACGGAGCAGTTCTTC. Protein product: CASSQFSGRTTEQFF.

The chain uses TRBV27 and TRBJ2-3; 11 bases map to TRBD1. The CDR3 loop spans 14 amino acids. CDR1 and CDR2 from the germline V gene are MNHEY and SMNVEV (reference sequence). V gave up 3 bases and J gave up 4 bases; unmatched junction bases: 0. The CDR3 nucleotides are TGTGCCAGCAGTTTGGGACAGGGGGCAGATACGCAGTATTTT. This translates into CASSLGQGADTQYF.

The chain is built from TRBV5-6 and TRBJ2-5; 7 bases are shared with TRBD1. J was trimmed by 3 bases and V by 4 bases; bases with no gene match: 9. The germline CDR1 and CDR2 sequences are SGHDT and YYEEEE. The CDR3 runs to 15 residues. The CDR3 DNA sequence: TGTGCCAGCAGCCTCCTCGGGACAGTAGAAGAGACCCAGTACTTC. It is translated as CASSLLGTVEETQYF.

This CDR3 is CASSLDRANSPLHF. The CDR3 nucleotides are TGTGCCAGCAGCCTAGACAGGGCTAATTCACCCCTCCACTTT. The chain uses TRBV5-6 and TRBJ1-6; the match to TRBD1 covers 7 bases. The CDR3 runs to 14 residues. Germline CDR1 and CDR2: SGHDT and YYEEEE. The J segment lost 6 bases and the V segment lost 4 bases, leaving 4 bases of the junction unmatched.

This rearrangement joins TRBV6-6 to TRBJ1-5; D unresolved. The CDR3 is 13 residues long. The V end lost 8 bases, the J end lost 5 bases, and 13 bases lay between the germline ends. Per germline, CDR1 MNHNY and CDR2 SVGAGI (reference sequence). The chain's CDR3 is CASGVRGDQPQHF. The CDR3 DNA reads TGTGCCAGCGGGGTCCGGGGAGATCAGCCCCAGCATTTT.

The rearrangement uses TRBV7-8 and TRBJ2-1; possibly TRBD2 for D (5 bases). The V and J ends lost 1 base and 2 bases respectively, with 9 bases between them. The CDR3 runs 15 residues. Germline loops: CDR1 SGHVS, CDR2 FQNEAQ. CDR3 protein: CASSLGLATYNEQFF. The CDR3 region has the DNA TGTGCCAGCAGCTTAGGTCTAGCAACCTACAATGAGCAGTTCTTC. Together with reference TRBV7-8 and TRBJ2-1, the CDR3 gives the full variable domain: GAGVSQSPRYKVAKRGQDVALRCDPISGHVSLFWYQQALGQGPEFLTYFQNEAQLDKSGLPSDRFFAERPEGSVSTLKIQRTQQEDSAVYLCASSLGLATYNEQFFGPGTRLTVL.

V gene TRBV19 combines with J gene TRBJ1-2; D is undetermined. CDR1 is LNHDA, CDR2 SQIVND, per germline (reference sequence). Deletions cut 0 bases from V and 5 bases from J, with 4 bases between. CDR3 length: 12 amino acids. CDR3 amino acids: CASSIDRYGYTF. DNA of the CDR3: TGTGCCAGTAGTATAGACAGATATGGCTACACCTTC.

The J gene is TRBJ2-1, the V gene TRBV30; 7 nucleotides agree with TRBD2. J was trimmed by 7 bases and V by 3 bases; bases with no gene match: 15. CDR3 length equals 16 residues. The germline V gene has CDR1 GTSNPN and CDR2 SVGIG (reference sequence). This CDR3 reads CAWSGGGGGSGNEQFF. For the CDR3, the DNA is TGTGCCTGGAGCGGAGGAGGTGGCGGGAGTGGAAATGAGCAGTTCTTC. The variable domain in full, completed from reference TRBV30 and TRBJ2-1, reads SQTIHQWPATLVQPVGSPLSLECTVEGTSNPNLYWYRQAAGRGLQLLFYSVGIGQISSEVPQNLSASRPQDRQFILSSKKLLLSDSGFYLCAWSGGGGGSGNEQFFGPGTRLTVL.

The chain joins TRBV12-3 or TRBV12-4 to TRBJ2-7, with D maybe TRBD1 (5 bases). The CDR3 totals 13 residues. Trimming stripped 3 bases from V and 2 bases from J, with 8 bases between. Here the CDR3 DNA reads TGTGCCAGCAGTTTGGTAGGGGCCTACGAGCAGTACTTC. Protein sequence: CASSLVGAYEQYF.

The V and J genes are TRBV5-8 and TRBJ2-7; a weak D match, TRBD2 (5 bases). Per the germline V gene, CDR1 is SGHTS and CDR2 is YDEGEE. The V gene lost 2 bases and the J gene lost 3 bases, with 12 bases spanning the gap. This CDR3 comprises 14 residues. CDR3 loop: CASSLRTGFYEQYF. CDR3 sequence (DNA): TGTGCCAGCAGCTTACGGACTGGATTCTACGAGCAGTACTTC. Full variable domain (rest looked up from reference TRBV5-8 and TRBJ2-7): EAGVTQSPTHLIKTRGQQATLRCSPISGHTSVYWYQQALGLGLQFLLWYDEGEERNRGNFPPRFSGRQFPNYSSELNVNALELEDSALYLCASSLRTGFYEQYFGPGTRLTVT.

The chain has TRBV9 and TRBJ1-6; 8 bases match TRBD1. Germline lookup yields CDR1 SGDLS and CDR2 YYNGEE. This CDR3 has 17 amino acids. V dropped 2 bases and J dropped 0; count of bases not matched to a gene: 4. CDR3 region: CASSVGTGGSYNSPLHF. Here the CDR3 DNA reads TGTGCCAGCAGCGTCGGGACAGGAGGCTCCTATAATTCACCCCTCCACTTT.

J is TRBJ2-7 and V is TRBV21-1; the D call of TRBD2 is as the table states it, not checked on the DNA. TRBV21-1 is an annotated pseudogene. The CDR3 sequence is 16 residues long. In nucleotides, the CDR3 is TGTGCCAGCAGCAAAGTAGGTCTAGCGGGAGCTTACGAGCAGTACTTC. Its protein product is CASSKVGLAGAYEQYF.